This T cell receptor beta chain was recorded in a study of cytomegalovirus exposure and HLA in healthy donors. A multiplex PCR was run with 60 Vbeta primers and 13 Jbeta primers. Measured with immunoSEQ multiplex PCR; TCRdb has only the in-frame clones, and not every one. The table has about 220,000 clones, over 75% seen once. Points from the study as a whole: A missense variant in DCLRE1C was later tied to TCR beta V- and J-gene trimming. Fewer than 200 TCR beta chains were listed as cytomegalovirus-associated. Another analysis was done later, and it associated 15,000 or so TCR beta sequences with HLA alleles at 0.05 false discovery rate.

The CDR3 is made up of 16 amino acids. Germline assignment: CDR1 MDHEN and CDR2 SYDVKM. Losses at the gene ends were 6 bases for V and 2 bases for J; bases not matched to a gene: 6. A remark on this clone: The target antigen is unknown.

The chain carries TRBV28 and TRBJ1-5; 11 bases align to TRBD1. This TCR was sampled from a male donor in good health and CMV-seronegative. Input material: PBMCs. The CDR3 nucleotides are TGTGCCAGCAGAAGGACAGGGGGCATCGGCAATCAGCCCCAGCATTTT. Residues: CASRRTGGIGNQPQHF.